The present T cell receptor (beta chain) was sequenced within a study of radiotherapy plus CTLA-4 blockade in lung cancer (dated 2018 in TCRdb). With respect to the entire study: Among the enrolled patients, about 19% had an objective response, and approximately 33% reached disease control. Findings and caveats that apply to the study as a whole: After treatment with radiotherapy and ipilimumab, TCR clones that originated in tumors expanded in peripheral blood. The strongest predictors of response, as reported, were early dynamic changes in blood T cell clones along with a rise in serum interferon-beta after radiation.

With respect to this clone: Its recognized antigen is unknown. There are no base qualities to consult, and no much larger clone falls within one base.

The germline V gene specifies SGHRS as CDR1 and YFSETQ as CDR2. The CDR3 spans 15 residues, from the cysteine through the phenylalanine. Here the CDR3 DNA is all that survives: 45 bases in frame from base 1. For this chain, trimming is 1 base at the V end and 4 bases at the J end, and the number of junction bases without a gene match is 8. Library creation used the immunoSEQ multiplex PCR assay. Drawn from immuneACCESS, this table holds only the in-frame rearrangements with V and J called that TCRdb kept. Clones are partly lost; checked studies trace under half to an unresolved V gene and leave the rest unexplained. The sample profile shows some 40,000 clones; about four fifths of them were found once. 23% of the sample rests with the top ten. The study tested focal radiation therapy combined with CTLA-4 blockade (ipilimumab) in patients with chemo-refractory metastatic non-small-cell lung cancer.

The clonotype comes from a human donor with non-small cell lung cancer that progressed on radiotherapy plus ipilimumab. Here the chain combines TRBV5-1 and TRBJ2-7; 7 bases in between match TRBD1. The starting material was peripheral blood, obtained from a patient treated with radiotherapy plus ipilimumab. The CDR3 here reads CASSLTGVNPYEQYF. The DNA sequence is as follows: TGCGCCAGCAGCTTGACAGGGGTTAATCCTTACGAGCAGTACTTC.